The sequence of this T cell receptor beta chain was determined in a study of blood T cell repertoires in COVID-19. Data came from immunoSEQ multiplex PCR; TCRdb stores just in-frame clones and leaves some out. The sample carries roughly 300,000 clones, more than 85% recorded once. This TCR was sampled from a woman aged 25 to 39 who had recovered from COVID-19. The material sequenced was PBMCs or T cells enriched from blood (not recorded which).

The CDR3 region is CASTRQGGRYEQYF. DNA of the CDR3: TGTGCCAGCACTCGACAGGGGGGACGCTACGAGCAGTACTTC. The V gene is TRBV28, the J gene TRBJ2-7; the match to TRBD1 covers 9 bases. The V and J ends lost 7 bases and 3 bases, in that order; junction bases with no gene match: 7. CDR3 size: 14 residues. CDR1 and CDR2 (germline): MDHEN, SYDVKM.